Following are 9 T cell receptor beta chains from one sample sequenced in a study of T cells in localized non-small cell lung cancer. The data were produced by immunoSEQ multiplex PCR, yet TCRdb's version contains in-frame clones alone and is incomplete. The sample lists about 20,000 clones; around 86% were seen once. Sequencing used PBMCs, obtained before any cancer treatment. These receptors were collected from a man aged 35 to 70 with stage II squamous cell lung carcinoma.

This chain connects TRBV18 to TRBJ1-2; D gene unclear. The ends were cut back, 5 bases at V and 5 bases at J, with 12 bases in the middle. Germline lookup yields CDR1 KGHSH and CDR2 LQKENI. The CDR3 spans 13 residues. CDR3 DNA sequence: TGTGCCAGCTCATCCAAGGATGGATATGGCTACACCTTC. This codes for CASSSKDGYGYTF.

The V call is TRBV7-2, the J call TRBJ2-6; D is undetermined. Germline CDR1 is SGHTA and CDR2 is FQGNSA. The V gene lost 4 bases and the J gene lost 0 bases, with 16 bases spanning the gap. The CDR3 loop spans 18 amino acids. CDR3 in DNA: TGTGCCAGCAGCTCACGCCCCGGCTTCAGCTCTGGGGCCAACGTCCTGACTTTC. The encoded protein is CASSSRPGFSSGANVLTF.

The rearrangement joins TRBV7-9 to TRBJ2-7; tentative D call: TRBD1 (6 bases). CDR1 is SEHNR and CDR2 is FQNEAQ in the germline V gene (reference sequence). V gave up 4 bases and J gave up 3 bases, with 13 bases separating them. The CDR3 spans 14 residues. CDR3 amino acids: CASSSRTEDYEQYF. In DNA form, the CDR3 reads TGTGCCAGCAGCTCTAGGACAGAGGACTACGAGCAGTACTTC.

There are a few counts of this clone. The CDR3 loop is CATRTGGTEAFF. CDR3 nucleotides: TGTGCCACGAGGACAGGGGGCACTGAAGCTTTCTTT. The chain carries TRBV27 and TRBJ1-1; 10 nucleotides match TRBD1. CDR3 size: 12 residues. V was pared by 10 bases and J by 4 bases, with 3 bases of the junction left unmatched. Germline CDR1 is MNHEY and CDR2 is SMNVEV (reference sequence).

J is TRBJ2-7 and V is TRBV5-5; the D is unclear. CDR3 length: 15 amino acids. V was pared by 0 bases and J by 2 bases, with 12 bases between. Germline V lookup: CDR1 SGHKS, CDR2 YYEKEE (reference sequence). DNA for the CDR3: TGTGCCAGCAGCTTGGGTGCCAGGACGACCTACGAGCAGTACTTC. Translating gives CASSLGARTTYEQYF.

The V gene is TRBV12-5, the J gene TRBJ2-7, with 8 nucleotides matching TRBD2. Germline V gene sequence: CDR1 LGHNT, CDR2 FRNRAP. V lost 6 bases and J lost 10; bases outside the gene matches: 5. The length of the CDR3 is 11 residues. The CDR3 sequence: CASGPGGGQYF. The CDR3 nucleotides are TGTGCTAGTGGCCCCGGGGGGGGACAGTACTTC.

The rearrangement links TRBV5-4 to TRBJ2-3, with a tentative D call TRBD1 (5 bases). Germline assignment: CDR1 SGHNT and CDR2 YYREEE (reference sequence). The CDR3 totals 15 residues. Trimming took off 7 bases at V and 6 bases at J, with 21 bases between the two ends. This CDR3 reads CASSREGARMDTQYF. CDR3 sequence (DNA): TGTGCCAGCTCAAGGGAAGGGGCGCGTATGGATACGCAGTATTTT.

This clone was counted between two and nine times. The CDR3 here is CAWSAPRGWNTEAFF. CDR3 nucleotide sequence: TGTGCCTGGAGTGCCCCCCGGGGGTGGAACACTGAAGCTTTCTTT. J is TRBJ1-1 and V is TRBV30; tentatively, D is TRBD1 (5 bases). Germline values: CDR1 GTSNPN, CDR2 SVGIG (reference sequence). V gave up 1 base and J gave up 1 base, with 13 bases separating them. The CDR3 runs to 15 residues.

Note on this clone: A junction boundary mismatches the germline segment, possibly from a read error. CDR3 DNA: TGTGCTAGCAGCTTGCTAGCGGGGGAGGTCGGGGAGCTGTTTTTT. The encoded protein is CASSLLAGEVGELFF. V is TRBV7-7 and J is TRBJ2-2; 10 bases map to TRBD2. This CDR3 has 15 residues. Germline lookup yields CDR1 SSHAT and CDR2 FNYEAQ (reference sequence).